This T cell receptor (beta chain) was identified in a study of response to subunit inactivated influenza vaccine. Study-wide findings and caveats: T cells newly recruited by each seasonal influenza vaccination are few, the authors suggested.

TCRdb analysed the RT-PCR reads with MiXCR anew, one entry per CDR3 protein. The table records about 610,000 distinct CDR3 sequences, around 13% of them present only once. Per germline, CDR1 SGHTS and CDR2 YDEGEE. This CDR3 is built from 15 residues. V dropped 3 bases and J dropped 6; count of bases not matched to a gene: 7. A few counts support this clonotype. Its cognate antigen is unknown. The sequencing here drew on PBMCs from blood, taken approximately 13 days after vaccination. The chain joins TRBV5-8 to TRBJ1-3; TRBD1 matches 9 bases. This sequence originates from a man between 45 and 60 years old who received an inactivated influenza vaccine. This CDR3 reads CASSYPGQGTNTIYF. CDR3 in DNA: TGTGCCAGCAGCTACCCGGGACAGGGTACAAACACCATATATTTT.